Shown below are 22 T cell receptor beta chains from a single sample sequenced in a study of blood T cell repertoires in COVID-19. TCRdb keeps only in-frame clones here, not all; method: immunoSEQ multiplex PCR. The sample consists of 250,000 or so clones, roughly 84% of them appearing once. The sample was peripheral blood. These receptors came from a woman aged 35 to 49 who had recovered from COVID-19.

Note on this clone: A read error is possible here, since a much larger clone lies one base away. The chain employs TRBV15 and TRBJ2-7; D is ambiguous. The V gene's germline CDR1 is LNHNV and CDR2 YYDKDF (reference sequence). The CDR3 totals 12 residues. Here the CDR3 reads CATGRDYYEQYF. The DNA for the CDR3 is TGTGCCACCGGCAGAGATTACTACGAGCAGTACTTC.

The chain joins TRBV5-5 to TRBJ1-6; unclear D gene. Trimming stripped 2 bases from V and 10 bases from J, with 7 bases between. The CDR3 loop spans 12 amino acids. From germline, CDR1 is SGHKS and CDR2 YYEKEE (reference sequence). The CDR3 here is CASSFGGSPLHF. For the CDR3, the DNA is TGTGCCAGCAGCTTTGGAGGCTCACCCCTCCACTTT.

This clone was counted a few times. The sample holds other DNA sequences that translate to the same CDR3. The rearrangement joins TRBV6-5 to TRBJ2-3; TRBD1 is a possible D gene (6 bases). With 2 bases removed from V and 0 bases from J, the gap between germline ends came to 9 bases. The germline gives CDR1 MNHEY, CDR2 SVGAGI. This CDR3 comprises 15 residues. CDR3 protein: CASSYGTTSTDTQYF. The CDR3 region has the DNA TGTGCCAGCAGTTACGGGACAACTAGCACAGATACGCAGTATTTT.

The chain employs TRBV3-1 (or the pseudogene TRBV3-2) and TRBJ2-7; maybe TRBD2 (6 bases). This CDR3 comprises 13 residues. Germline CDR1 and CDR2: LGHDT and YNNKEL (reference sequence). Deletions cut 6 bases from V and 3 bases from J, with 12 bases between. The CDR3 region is CASRRGNNYEQYF. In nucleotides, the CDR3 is TGTGCCAGCAGGCGCGGGAACAACTACGAGCAGTACTTC.

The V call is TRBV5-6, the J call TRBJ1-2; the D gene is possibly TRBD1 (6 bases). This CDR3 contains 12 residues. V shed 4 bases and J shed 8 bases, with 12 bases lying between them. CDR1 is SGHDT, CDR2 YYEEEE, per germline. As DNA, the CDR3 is TGTGCCAGCAGCCCTTCAGGGACAGGCTACACCTTC. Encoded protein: CASSPSGTGYTF.

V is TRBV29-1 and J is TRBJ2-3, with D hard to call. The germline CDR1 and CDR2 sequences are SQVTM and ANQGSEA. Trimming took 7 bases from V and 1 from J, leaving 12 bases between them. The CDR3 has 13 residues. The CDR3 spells CSATRVGTDTQYF. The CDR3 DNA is TGCAGCGCTACCCGAGTGGGCACAGATACGCAGTATTTT.

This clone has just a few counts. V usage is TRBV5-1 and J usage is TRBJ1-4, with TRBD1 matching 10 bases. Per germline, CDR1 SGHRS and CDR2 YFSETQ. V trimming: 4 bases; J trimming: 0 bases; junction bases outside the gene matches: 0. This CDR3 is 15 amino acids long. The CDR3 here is CASSGQGATNEKLFF. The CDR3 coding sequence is TGCGCCAGCAGCGGACAGGGGGCAACTAATGAAAAACTGTTTTTT.

In DNA form, the CDR3 reads TGTGCCAGCAGTTCGACAGTCCTCAATCAGCCCCAGCATTTT. It yields the protein CASSSTVLNQPQHF. The genes are TRBV6-6 and TRBJ1-5, with D possibly matching TRBD1 (5 bases). V shed 4 bases and J shed 3 bases, with 10 bases lying between them. This CDR3 has 14 residues. CDR1 MNHNY and CDR2 SVGAGI come from the germline V gene (reference sequence).

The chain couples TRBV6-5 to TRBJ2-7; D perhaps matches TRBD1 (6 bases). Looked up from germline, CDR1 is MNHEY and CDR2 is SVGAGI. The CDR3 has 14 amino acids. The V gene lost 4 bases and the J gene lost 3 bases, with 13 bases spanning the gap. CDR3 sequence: CASSSDRTSYEQYF. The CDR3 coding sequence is TGTGCCAGCAGTTCGGACAGAACTAGCTACGAGCAGTACTTC.

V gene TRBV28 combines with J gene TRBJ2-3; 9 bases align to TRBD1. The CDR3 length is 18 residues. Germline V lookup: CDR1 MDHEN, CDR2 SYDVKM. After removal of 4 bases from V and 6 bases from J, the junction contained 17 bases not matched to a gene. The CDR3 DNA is TGTGCCAGCAGTTCATCATTGACAGGGGGAAGGGTTATTGATACGCAGTATTTT. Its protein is CASSSSLTGGRVIDTQYF.

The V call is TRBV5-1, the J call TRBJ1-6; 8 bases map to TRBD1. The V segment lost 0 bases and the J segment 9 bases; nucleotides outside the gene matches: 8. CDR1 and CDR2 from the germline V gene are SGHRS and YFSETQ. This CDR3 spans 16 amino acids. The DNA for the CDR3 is TGCGCCAGCAGCTTGGCCGGACAGGGATTCGGTTCACCCCTCCACTTT. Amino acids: CASSLAGQGFGSPLHF.

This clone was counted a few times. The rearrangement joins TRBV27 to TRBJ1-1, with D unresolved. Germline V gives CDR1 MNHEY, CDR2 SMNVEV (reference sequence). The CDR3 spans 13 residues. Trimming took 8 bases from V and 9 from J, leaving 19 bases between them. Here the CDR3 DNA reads TGTGCCAGCTCCTCCTTCGGCAGGATGAAAGCTTTCTTT. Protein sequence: CASSSFGRMKAFF.

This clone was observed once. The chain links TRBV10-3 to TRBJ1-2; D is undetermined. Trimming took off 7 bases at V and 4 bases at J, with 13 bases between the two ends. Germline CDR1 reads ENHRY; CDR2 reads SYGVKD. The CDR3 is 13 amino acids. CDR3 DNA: TGTGCCATCACTCCGGTAGTCGCCTATGGCTACACCTTC. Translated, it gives CAITPVVAYGYTF.

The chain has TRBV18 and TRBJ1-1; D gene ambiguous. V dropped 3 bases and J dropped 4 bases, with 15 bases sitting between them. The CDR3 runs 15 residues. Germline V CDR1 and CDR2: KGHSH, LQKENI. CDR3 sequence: CASSPSLSGSTEAFF. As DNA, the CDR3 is TGTGCCAGCTCACCGAGCTTATCGGGTAGCACTGAAGCTTTCTTT.

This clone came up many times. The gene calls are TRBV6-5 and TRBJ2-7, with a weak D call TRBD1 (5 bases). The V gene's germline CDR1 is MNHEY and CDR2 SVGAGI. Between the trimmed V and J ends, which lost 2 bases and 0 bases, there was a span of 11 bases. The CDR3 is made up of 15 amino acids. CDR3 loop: CASSYGAGSSYEQYF. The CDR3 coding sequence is TGTGCCAGCAGTTACGGGGCAGGTAGCTCCTACGAGCAGTACTTC.

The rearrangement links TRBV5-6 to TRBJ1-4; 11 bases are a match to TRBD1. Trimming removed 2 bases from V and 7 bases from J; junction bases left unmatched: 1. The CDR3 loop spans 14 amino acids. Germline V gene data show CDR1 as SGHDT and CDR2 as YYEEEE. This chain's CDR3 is CASSFGQGAEKLFF. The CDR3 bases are TGTGCCAGCAGCTTTGGACAGGGGGCTGAAAAACTGTTTTTT.

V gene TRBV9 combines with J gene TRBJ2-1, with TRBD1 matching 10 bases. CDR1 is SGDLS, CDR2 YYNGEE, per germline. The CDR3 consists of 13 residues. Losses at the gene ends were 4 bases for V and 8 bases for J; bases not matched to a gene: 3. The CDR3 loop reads CASSPGTGDEQFF. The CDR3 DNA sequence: TGTGCCAGCAGCCCAGGGACAGGGGATGAGCAGTTCTTC.

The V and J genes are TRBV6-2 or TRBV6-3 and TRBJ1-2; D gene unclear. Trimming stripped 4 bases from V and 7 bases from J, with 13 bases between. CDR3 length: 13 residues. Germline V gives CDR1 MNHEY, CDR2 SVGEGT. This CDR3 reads CASSSRPSSGYTF. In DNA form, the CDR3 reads TGTGCCAGCAGTTCCAGACCCTCTAGTGGCTACACCTTC.

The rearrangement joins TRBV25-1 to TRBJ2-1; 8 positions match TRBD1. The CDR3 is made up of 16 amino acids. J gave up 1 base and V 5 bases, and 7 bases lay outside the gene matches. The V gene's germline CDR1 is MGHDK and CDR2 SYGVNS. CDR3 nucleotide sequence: TGTGCCAGCAGTCGAGCCGACAGGGGTTCCTACAATGAGCAGTTCTTC. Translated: CASSRADRGSYNEQFF.

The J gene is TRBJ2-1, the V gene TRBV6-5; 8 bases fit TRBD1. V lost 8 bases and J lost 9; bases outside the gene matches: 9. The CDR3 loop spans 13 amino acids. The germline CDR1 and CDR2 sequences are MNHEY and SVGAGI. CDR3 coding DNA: TGTGCCAGCCGAGGACAGGGTCTGGGTGAGCAGTTCTTC. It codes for CASRGQGLGEQFF.

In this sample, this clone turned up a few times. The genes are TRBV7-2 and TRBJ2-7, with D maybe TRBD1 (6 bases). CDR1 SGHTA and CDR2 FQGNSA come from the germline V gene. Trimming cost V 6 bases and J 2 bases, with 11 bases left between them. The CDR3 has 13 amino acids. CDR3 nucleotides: TGTGCCAGCAGGGAGACAGGAGCCTACGAGCAGTACTTC. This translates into CASRETGAYEQYF. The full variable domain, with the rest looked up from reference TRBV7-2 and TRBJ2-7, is GAGVSQSPSNKVTEKGKDVELRCDPISGHTALYWYRQSLGQGLEFLIYFQGNSAPDKSGLPSDRFSAERTGGSVSTLTIQRTQQEDSAVYLCASRETGAYEQYFGPGTRLTVT.

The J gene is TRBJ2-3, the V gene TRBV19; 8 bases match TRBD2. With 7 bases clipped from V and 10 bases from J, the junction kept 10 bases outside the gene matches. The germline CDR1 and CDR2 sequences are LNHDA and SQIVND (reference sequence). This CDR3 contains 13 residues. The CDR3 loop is CASMDRSGGPQYF. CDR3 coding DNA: TGTGCCAGTATGGATAGGAGCGGGGGTCCGCAGTATTTT.